This entry describes one TCR beta chain. Its binding antigen is unknown. Base qualities are not provided; no much larger clone lies one nucleotide away. This entry comes from a study of blood T cell repertoires in COVID-19 (TCRdb year 2020). Describing the broader study: Samples from collaborators originated in the United States, Italy and Spain and spanned both the acute and convalescent phases of COVID-19. A de-identified subject ID, COVID-19 status, age in years and sex were almost always included in the sample metadata. Where available, HLA class I and class II types were taken from metadata supplied by the sample provider and were not determined by assay-based typing. The repertoires were released in a freely available public database meant as a resource for research on the immune response to SARS-CoV-2. The material from the prospective study consisted of cDNA or gDNA derived from T cells, B-cell-depleted T cells, or PBMCs. Samples came from the ongoing ImmuneRACE study (first 160 participants) plus 1,254 subjects from 6 global collaborators. Subjects who had been exposed to COVID-19, were actively infected with it, or had recovered from it provided the deeply sampled blood TCRbeta repertoires that made up the dataset. Overall study outcomes, separate from this receptor: The amount of clinical and demographic metadata varied by source and participant and was provided uncurated.

V is shortened by 5 bases, J by 3 bases, and the region joining them spans 15 bases. CDR1 and CDR2 were assigned from the germline V gene as SGHRS and YFSETQ. Counted from cysteine to phenylalanine, this CDR3 has 15 amino acids. The read is trimmed to its CDR3 DNA, 45 bases read in frame from base 1. Each collaborating institution followed its own protocols to collect whole blood in K2EDTA tubes. For TCRbeta analysis, collaborators shipped samples in one of three forms: frozen whole blood, isolated PBMCs, or DNA extracted from either of those sample types. TCRbeta CDR3 regions were amplified from genomic DNA by means of the immunoSEQ Assay, a bias-controlled multiplex PCR. Regarding the original processing steps: Within the assay, amplification of reference gene primers was used to estimate how many nucleated cells each sample contained. To quantify the absolute abundance of each unique TCRbeta CDR3 rearrangement, sequence reads were collapsed and filtered. For each sample, productive Simpson clonality was calculated as the square root of Simpson's diversity index over productive rearrangements. TCRdb carries this immuneACCESS record with in-frame sequences only. Its versions omit some clonotypes, under half of them owing to an unresolved V gene in the studies checked, with the rest unexplained. The D gene and trimming were derived from the DNA, and the V and J assignments and clone size from that table. This sample holds 120,000 to 150,000 clones; about 85% were observed only once. The top ten hold less than 3.5% of the sample.

The chain is assembled from TRBV5-1 and TRBJ2-1; the D gene is perhaps TRBD2, on 5 matching bases. Specimen: peripheral blood. The TCR comes from a human donor with acute or convalescent COVID-19. The donor label of this sample is uncertain. The bases are TGCGCCAGCAGGCTAGACGGGGATAGCTACAATGAGCAGTTCTTC. Its amino acids are CASRLDGDSYNEQFF.